This record looks at one TCR beta chain sequence and its context. The source material, RNA transcripts, was used to amplify TCR beta CDR3 regions. The HTBI primer set drove a first-round RT-PCR of the TCR CDR3. One entry per CDR3 protein results from TCRdb running MiXCR on the multiplex PCR reads. The sample carries roughly 740,000 distinct CDR3 sequences, 16% recorded once. The record originates from a study of T cells in Graves' hyperthyroidism and ophthalmopathy. At the level of the study: Peripheral blood samples were taken at initial diagnosis, prior to any treatment.

Exclusions: uncontrolled infection, other autoimmune disease, pregnancy, lactation. The PBMCs studied were ones that came from approximately 9.9 ml fresh peripheral blood. Germline V gives CDR1 MRHNA, CDR2 SNTAGT. The ends were cut back, 0 bases at V and 9 bases at J, with 9 bases in the middle. This CDR3 contains 13 residues. This chain joins TRBV6-4 and TRBJ2-1, with a weak D call TRBD1 (6 bases). This clonotype originated in a man between 18 and 35 years old with Graves' hyperthyroidism. The specimen was blood. CDR3 DNA sequence: TGTGCCAGCAGTGACTCCCCAGGGGCTGAGCAGTTCTTC. Its translation: CASSDSPGAEQFF.